These 29 T cell receptor beta chains were sequenced from one sample in a study of blood T cells in healthy people across ages. It was with a sample-barcoded 5' primer and a J-beta primer mix that a second PCR of about 6 to 12 cycles was run. MiXCR, run by TCRdb on the 5' RACE reads, gives a single entry per CDR3 protein. This sample has just under 900,000 distinct CDR3 sequences; 29% occur once, and the top ten carry around 15%. The sample consisted of blood. Receptors originate from a woman of 80 years or more in good health.

This clonotype was seen ten or more times. The chain has TRBV6-5 and TRBJ2-7; D unclear. Trimming took 0 bases from V and 7 from J, leaving 13 bases between them. From germline, CDR1 is MNHEY and CDR2 SVGAGI. There are 14 residues in the CDR3. CDR3 sequence: CASSYSSVTGEQYF. CDR3 bases: TGTGCCAGCAGTTACTCGTCAGTTACGGGTGAGCAGTACTTC.

The chain combines TRBV9 with TRBJ2-1, with no clear D. Trimming pared 7 bases from V and 9 bases from J, leaving 14 bases between. The germline V gene encodes CDR1 SGDLS and CDR2 YYNGEE. The CDR3 is 12 residues long. Here the CDR3 DNA reads TGTGCCAGCTCCGTTGATGTAGGTGAGCAGTTCTTC. Translated, it gives CASSVDVGEQFF.

This clonotype came up many times. This chain connects TRBV5-5 to TRBJ1-2, with a weak D call TRBD1 (6 bases). V lost 4 bases and J lost 2, with 12 bases in between. Germline V gives CDR1 SGHKS, CDR2 YYEKEE (reference sequence). The CDR3 covers 14 residues. DNA for the CDR3: TGTGCCAGCAGCGTTCCGGGACACAACTATGGCTACACCTTC. Translation gives CASSVPGHNYGYTF.

This clonotype has just a few counts. The V gene is TRBV18, the J gene TRBJ2-1; D perhaps matches TRBD2 (7 bases). Between the trimmed V and J ends, which lost 8 bases and 4 bases, there was a span of 15 bases. Germline V lookup: CDR1 KGHSH, CDR2 LQKENI. The CDR3 runs to 14 residues. This CDR3 is CASQRDTIYNEQFF. The CDR3 coding sequence is TGTGCCAGCCAGCGGGACACAATTTACAATGAGCAGTTCTTC.

This clonotype was seen repeatedly, ten times or more. This rearrangement joins TRBV6-5 to TRBJ2-3, with D maybe TRBD1 (7 bases). Trimming removed 1 base from V and 2 bases from J, with 19 bases in between. The CDR3 loop spans 18 amino acids. Germline V gene lookup returns CDR1 MNHEY and CDR2 SVGAGI. The CDR3: CASSYFSTRRGPTDTQYF. CDR3 coding DNA: TGTGCCAGCAGTTACTTCTCGACACGGAGGGGGCCCACAGATACGCAGTATTTT.

Comments on this clonotype: At one end, the junction sequence differs from germline, possibly due to a read error. The chain joins TRBV4-2 to TRBJ2-1; TRBD2 agrees at 13 bases. Germline V gives CDR1 LGHNA, CDR2 YNFKEQ. The CDR3 consists of 17 residues. The CDR3 is CASSPTSGGALRNEQSF. The CDR3, as DNA: TGTGCCAGCAGCCCAACTAGCGGGGGGGCCCTACGCAATGAGCAGTCCTTC.

This clonotype was observed many times. The chain is built from TRBV5-5 and TRBJ2-3, with D tentatively TRBD2 (6 bases). From germline, CDR1 is SGHKS and CDR2 YYEKEE (reference sequence). Deletions cut 0 bases from V and 11 bases from J, with 13 bases between. The CDR3 consists of 13 residues. The CDR3 here is CASSLADGRGQYF. The CDR3 region has the DNA TGTGCCAGCAGCTTGGCCGATGGGCGGGGGCAGTATTTT.

This clonotype was counted many times. A much more abundant neighbour one base away suggests this may be a read error. The V and J genes are TRBV4-1 and TRBJ2-1; D gene uncertain. Trimming stripped 1 base from V and 6 bases from J, with 10 bases between. Looked up from germline, CDR1 is MGHRA and CDR2 is YSYEKL. This CDR3 is 14 amino acids long. CDR3 protein: CASSQVFAGNEQFF. Written as DNA, the CDR3 is TGCGCCAGCAGCCAAGTATTCGCTGGCAATGAGCAGTTCTTC.

This clonotype has a handful of counts. This chain joins TRBV18 and TRBJ2-6; tentative D call: TRBD2 (7 bases). The germline CDR1 and CDR2 sequences are KGHSH and LQKENI. V shed 1 base and J shed 0 bases, with 13 bases lying between them. The CDR3 runs 18 residues. This chain's CDR3 is CASSPREGGSSGANVLTF. The CDR3 nucleotides read TGTGCCAGCTCACCACGCGAGGGGGGGAGCTCTGGGGCCAACGTCCTGACTTTC.

This clonotype has more than one count but fewer than ten. The V and J genes are TRBV11-2 and TRBJ2-5, with 11 bases that match TRBD2. This CDR3 is built from 17 residues. Per the germline V gene, CDR1 is SGHAT and CDR2 is FQNNGV. Trimming took 5 bases from V and 5 from J; bases not matched to a gene: 13. The CDR3, as DNA: TGTGCCAGCAGCCCCCTGAGGGTAGCGGGGGGGCGGGAGACCCAGTACTTC. Its protein is CASSPLRVAGGRETQYF.

Many counts were recorded for this clonotype. The DNA is left out, because the CDR3 cannot be placed on it with certainty; the CDR3 is given as TCRdb lists it. The chain combines TRBV12-3 or TRBV12-4 with TRBJ2-3. The CDR3 length equals 13 residues, ends included. The chain's CDR3 is CASSFLWTDTQYF.

This clonotype was observed many times. The genes are TRBV21-1 and TRBJ2-3; the table names TRBD1, a call not compared with the DNA. TRBV21-1 constitutes a pseudogene. The CDR3 sequence is 13 residues long. In DNA, the CDR3 is TGTGCCAGCAGCAAAACAGGGGCAGATACGCAGTATTTT. Its protein is CASSKTGADTQYF.

The rearrangement joins TRBV2 to TRBJ2-1, with D perhaps TRBD2 (5 bases). The CDR3 totals 17 residues. Germline V gives CDR1 SNHLY, CDR2 FYNNEI. V lost 1 base, J lost 4 bases, and 17 bases lay in between. CDR3 DNA: TGTGCCAGCAGTGAAGGGGTCTACCGGGGTTTATACAATGAGCAGTTCTTC. Its translation: CASSEGVYRGLYNEQFF.

This clonotype was detected ten times or more. The V and J genes are TRBV7-2 and TRBJ1-2; D is perhaps TRBD1 (5 bases). There are 14 residues in the CDR3. The V end lost 5 bases, the J end lost 3 bases, and 13 bases lay between the germline ends. Germline V lookup: CDR1 SGHTA, CDR2 FQGNSA. The CDR3, as DNA: TGTGCCAGCAGCCCAATGACAGCCGACTATGGCTACACCTTC. It yields the protein CASSPMTADYGYTF.

This clonotype appeared a single time. The V gene is TRBV6-2 or TRBV6-3, the J gene TRBJ1-2, with 9 nucleotides matching TRBD1. The CDR3 has 14 residues. In germline, CDR1 is MNHEY, CDR2 SVGEGT. V lost 7 bases and J lost 1; bases outside the gene matches: 4. The chain's CDR3 is CASKQGAGNYGYTF. CDR3 nucleotides: TGTGCCAGCAAACAGGGGGCCGGTAACTATGGCTACACCTTC.

This clonotype was seen ten or more times. This chain links TRBV7-9 with TRBJ2-4; D uncertain. The CDR3 contains 16 residues. CDR1 SEHNR and CDR2 FQNEAQ come from the germline V gene (reference sequence). Trimming cost V 1 base and J 0 bases, with 10 bases left between them. CDR3 in DNA: TGTGCCAGCAGCTTAGATGTTGGGGTAGCCAAAAACATTCAGTACTTC. Translating it yields CASSLDVGVAKNIQYF.

This clonotype was counted between two and nine times. The chain employs TRBV10-1 and TRBJ1-2; D is unclear. Germline V gives CDR1 WNHNN, CDR2 SYGVQD (reference sequence). CDR3 size: 13 residues. Between the trimmed V and J ends, which lost 4 bases and 6 bases, there was a span of 12 bases. In DNA form, the CDR3 reads TGCGCCAGCAGTGGACTGGCTTCCCATGGCTACACCTTC. Translation: CASSGLASHGYTF.

Comment on this clonotype: This may arise from a read error, as a much more abundant clone is one base away. This sequence joins TRBV7-2 and TRBJ2-5; D remains unclear. CDR3 length: 13 residues. Trimming removed 5 bases at V and 1 base at J, with 8 bases between. Germline V gene data show CDR1 as SGHTA and CDR2 as FQGNSA. CDR3 DNA: TGTGCCAGCAGCAGCCCGACCCAAGAGACCCAGTACTTC. Protein: CASSSPTQETQYF.

This clonotype was seen ten or more times. The chain has TRBV4-3 and TRBJ2-4, with a possible D match to TRBD2 (5 bases). The germline V and J ends were trimmed by 1 base and 15 bases, with 13 bases remaining between them. Germline V gives CDR1 LGHNA, CDR2 YSLEER. This CDR3 has 12 amino acids. Written as DNA, the CDR3 is TGCGCCAGCAGCCAAGGAAGTCGGACTCGGTACTTC. It specifies CASSQGSRTRYF.

As concerns this clonotype: Since a much larger clone is just one base distant, this may be a read error. The chain combines TRBV20-1 with TRBJ1-2, with D perhaps matching TRBD1 (5 bases). This CDR3 spans 14 amino acids. V was pared by 5 bases and J by 7 bases, with 20 bases between. CDR1 is DFQATT and CDR2 is SNEGSKA in the germline V gene (reference sequence). The CDR3 spells CSAGRPTGRVGYTF. CDR3 coding DNA: TGCAGTGCTGGACGCCCCACAGGAAGGGTTGGCTACACCTTC.

This chain uses TRBV18 with TRBJ1-1, with no clear D. The CDR3 sequence is 13 residues long. V dropped 1 base and J dropped 1 base, with 4 bases sitting between them. Germline loops: CDR1 KGHSH, CDR2 LQKENI. CDR3 sequence: CASSPLKNTEAFF. The CDR3 nucleotides read TGTGCCAGCTCACCACTAAAGAACACTGAAGCTTTCTTT. Supplemented by reference TRBV18 and TRBJ1-1, the full variable domain reads NAGVMQNPRHLVRRRGQEARLRCSPMKGHSHVYWYRQLPEEGLKFMVYLQKENIIDESGMPKERFSAEFPKEGPSILRIQQVVRGDSAAYFCASSPLKNTEAFFGQGTRLTVV.

The CDR3 sequence: CASSLKLSTNSPLHF. CDR3 in DNA: TGTGCCAGCAGCTTAAAGTTGTCGACCAATTCACCCCTCCACTTT. The genes are TRBV13 and TRBJ1-6; no firm D call. CDR3 size: 15 residues. Deletions cut 2 bases from V and 7 bases from J, with 12 bases between. Germline values: CDR1 PRHDT, CDR2 FYEKMQ (reference sequence).

The V and J genes are TRBV4-3 and TRBJ1-5; no clear D. The CDR3 spans 16 residues. Germline V gives CDR1 LGHNA, CDR2 YSLEER. The V gene lost 0 bases and the J gene lost 4 bases, with 13 bases spanning the gap. For the CDR3, the DNA is TGCGCCAGCAGCCAAGATTGGGCGGTCTTTAATCAGCCCCAGCATTTT. Residues: CASSQDWAVFNQPQHF.

The chain has TRBV14 and TRBJ1-6; no reliable D call. Germline-derived CDR1 and CDR2 are SGHDN and FVKESK. This CDR3 spans 15 amino acids. Deletions cut 5 bases from V and 0 bases from J, with 8 bases between. CDR3 sequence reads: CASSTQSSYNSPLHF. The CDR3 DNA reads as TGTGCCAGCAGCACGCAGAGCTCCTATAATTCACCCCTCCACTTT.

This rearrangement joins TRBV7-2 to TRBJ2-3; no reliable D call. The germline V gene encodes CDR1 SGHTA and CDR2 FQGNSA. The CDR3 has 15 amino acids. The ends were cut back, 5 bases at V and 0 bases at J, with 12 bases in the middle. DNA for the CDR3: TGTGCCAGCAGCCCCCCGCACGGAAGCACAGATACGCAGTATTTT. It encodes CASSPPHGSTDTQYF.

This clonotype was observed a handful of times. Since a much larger clone is just one base distant, this may be a read error. The gene calls are TRBV20-1 and TRBJ2-7; 10 bases are a match to TRBD2. The J call could be wrong; TRBJ2-5 is a better fit for the DNA end. There are 15 residues in the CDR3. Germline lookup yields CDR1 DFQATT and CDR2 SNEGSKA (reference sequence). CDR3 DNA sequence: TGCAGTGCTAGAGGCCTCGGACTAGCGGTTGGGACCCAGTACTTC. Its translation is CSARGLGLAVGTQYF.

This clonotype has a count of ten or more. The chain uses TRBV7-9 and TRBJ2-5; no clear D gene. The CDR3 consists of 14 residues. V was pared by 1 base and J by 5 bases, with 11 bases between. Germline values: CDR1 SEHNR, CDR2 FQNEAQ (reference sequence). CDR3 sequence reads: CASSLEEVRETQYF. CDR3 DNA sequence: TGTGCCAGCAGCTTAGAAGAGGTACGGGAGACCCAGTACTTC. Combining the CDR3 with reference TRBV7-9 and TRBJ2-5 gives the whole variable domain DTGVSQNPRHKITKRGQNVTFRCDPISEHNRLYWYRQTLGQGPEFLTYFQNEAQLEKSRLLSDRFSAERPKGSFSTLEIQRTEQGDSAMYLCASSLEEVRETQYFGPGTRLLVL.

This chain uses TRBV7-2 with TRBJ2-4; tentative D call: TRBD2 (5 bases). This CDR3 is built from 14 residues. Germline CDR1 SGHTA, CDR2 FQGNSA. Trimming took 1 base from V and 13 from J, leaving 17 bases between them. The DNA of the CDR3 is TGTGCCAGCAGCTTAGGGGGAGATATCCACGGGCAGTACTTC. Protein product: CASSLGGDIHGQYF.

For this clonotype: A much larger clone lies a single base off, so this may be a read error. The CDR3 DNA follows: TGTGCCAGCAGCCGGGACAGTGCTAACTATGGCCACACCTTC. This translates into CASSRDSANYGHTF. The genes are TRBV3-1 and TRBJ1-2; 7 nucleotides match TRBD1. CDR1 and CDR2 from the germline V gene are LGHDT and YNNKEL (reference sequence). This CDR3 has 14 residues.